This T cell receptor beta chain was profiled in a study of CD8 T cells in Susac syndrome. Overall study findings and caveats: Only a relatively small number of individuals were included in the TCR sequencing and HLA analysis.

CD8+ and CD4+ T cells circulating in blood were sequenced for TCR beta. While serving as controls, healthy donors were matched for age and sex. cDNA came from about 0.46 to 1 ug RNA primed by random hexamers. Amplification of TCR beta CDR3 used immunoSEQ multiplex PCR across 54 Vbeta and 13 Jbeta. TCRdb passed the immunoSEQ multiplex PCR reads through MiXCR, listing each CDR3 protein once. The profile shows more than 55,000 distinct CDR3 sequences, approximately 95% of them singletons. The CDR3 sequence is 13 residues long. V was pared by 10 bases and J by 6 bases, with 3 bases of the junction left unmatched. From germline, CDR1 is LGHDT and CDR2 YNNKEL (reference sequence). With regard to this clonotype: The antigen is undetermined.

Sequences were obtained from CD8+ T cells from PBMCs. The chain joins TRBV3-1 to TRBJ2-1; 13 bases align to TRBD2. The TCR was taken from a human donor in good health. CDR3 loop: CATGLAGINEQFF. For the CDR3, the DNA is TGTGCCACGGGACTAGCGGGGATCAATGAGCAGTTCTTC.